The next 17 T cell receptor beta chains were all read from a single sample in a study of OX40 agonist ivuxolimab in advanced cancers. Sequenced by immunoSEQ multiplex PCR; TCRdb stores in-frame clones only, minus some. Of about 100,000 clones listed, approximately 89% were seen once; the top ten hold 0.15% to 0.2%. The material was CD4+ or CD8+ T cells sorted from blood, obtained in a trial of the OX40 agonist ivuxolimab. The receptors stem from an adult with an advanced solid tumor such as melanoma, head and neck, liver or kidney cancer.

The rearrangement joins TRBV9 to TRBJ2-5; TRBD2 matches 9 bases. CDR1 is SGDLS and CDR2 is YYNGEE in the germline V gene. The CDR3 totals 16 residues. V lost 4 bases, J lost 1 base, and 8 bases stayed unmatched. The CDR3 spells CASSQGLAGPQETQYF. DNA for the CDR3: TGTGCCAGCAGCCAGGGGCTAGCGGGACCCCAAGAGACCCAGTACTTC.

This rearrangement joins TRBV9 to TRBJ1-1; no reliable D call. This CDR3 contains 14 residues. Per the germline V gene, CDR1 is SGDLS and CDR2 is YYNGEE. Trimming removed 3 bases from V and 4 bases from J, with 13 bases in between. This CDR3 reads CASSEDGPVTEAFF. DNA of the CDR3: TGTGCCAGCAGCGAGGACGGCCCCGTCACTGAAGCTTTCTTT.

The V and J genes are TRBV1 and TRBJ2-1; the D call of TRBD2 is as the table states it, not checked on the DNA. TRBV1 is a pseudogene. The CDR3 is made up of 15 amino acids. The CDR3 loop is CTSSQDLSTHNEQFF. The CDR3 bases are TGCACCAGCAGCCAAGATCTGAGCACGCACAATGAGCAGTTCTTC.

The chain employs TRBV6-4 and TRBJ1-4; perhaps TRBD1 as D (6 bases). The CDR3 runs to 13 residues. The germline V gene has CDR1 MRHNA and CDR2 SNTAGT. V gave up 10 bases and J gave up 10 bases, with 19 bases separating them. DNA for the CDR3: TGTGCCAAACCGGGACATAAATGGCGAAAACTGTTTTTT. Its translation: CAKPGHKWRKLFF.

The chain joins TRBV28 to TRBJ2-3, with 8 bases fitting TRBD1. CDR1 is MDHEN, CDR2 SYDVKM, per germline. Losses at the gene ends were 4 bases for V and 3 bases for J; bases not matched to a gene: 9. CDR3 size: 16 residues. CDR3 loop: CASSSPGGMGTDTQYF. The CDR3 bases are TGTGCCAGCAGTTCCCCAGGGGGCATGGGGACAGATACGCAGTATTTT.

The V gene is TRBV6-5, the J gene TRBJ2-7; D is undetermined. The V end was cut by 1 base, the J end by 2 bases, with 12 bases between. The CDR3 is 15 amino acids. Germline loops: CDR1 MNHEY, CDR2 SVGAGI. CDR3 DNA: TGTGCCAGCAGTTACTTGGTCTCCCGGCCCTACGAGCAGTACTTC. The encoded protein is CASSYLVSRPYEQYF.

CDR3 DNA sequence: TGTGCCAGTAGTATATCCGCGTACACTGAAGCTTTCTTT. Its protein is CASSISAYTEAFF. The chain recombines TRBV19 with TRBJ1-1; D ambiguous. V was shortened by 2 bases and J by 3 bases, with 7 bases between the two germline ends. This CDR3 is 13 amino acids long. Germline loops: CDR1 LNHDA, CDR2 SQIVND (reference sequence).

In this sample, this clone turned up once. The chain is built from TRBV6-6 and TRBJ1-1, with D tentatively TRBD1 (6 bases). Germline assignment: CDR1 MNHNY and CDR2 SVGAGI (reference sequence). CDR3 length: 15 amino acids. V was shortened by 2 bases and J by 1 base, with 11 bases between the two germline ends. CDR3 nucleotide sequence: TGTGCCAGCAGTTACGGCACAGGGCCGAACACTGAAGCTTTCTTT. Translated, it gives CASSYGTGPNTEAFF.

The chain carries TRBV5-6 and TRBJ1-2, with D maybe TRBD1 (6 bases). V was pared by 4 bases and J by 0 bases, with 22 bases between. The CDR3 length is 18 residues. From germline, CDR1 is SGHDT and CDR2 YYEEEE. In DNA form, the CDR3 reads TGTGCCAGCAGCCTGCGTCGTGGCGGGACACTTACTAACTATGGCTACACCTTC. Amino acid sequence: CASSLRRGGTLTNYGYTF.

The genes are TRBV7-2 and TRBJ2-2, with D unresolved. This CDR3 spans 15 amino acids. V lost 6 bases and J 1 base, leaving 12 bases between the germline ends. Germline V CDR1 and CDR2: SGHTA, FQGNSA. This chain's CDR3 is CASSYRDMNTGELFF. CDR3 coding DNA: TGTGCCAGCAGTTATAGGGATATGAACACCGGGGAGCTGTTTTTT. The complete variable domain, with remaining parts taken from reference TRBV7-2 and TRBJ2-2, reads GAGVSQSPSNKVTEKGKDVELRCDPISGHTALYWYRQSLGQGLEFLIYFQGNSAPDKSGLPSDRFSAERTGGSVSTLTIQRTQQEDSAVYLCASSYRDMNTGELFFGEGSRLTVL.

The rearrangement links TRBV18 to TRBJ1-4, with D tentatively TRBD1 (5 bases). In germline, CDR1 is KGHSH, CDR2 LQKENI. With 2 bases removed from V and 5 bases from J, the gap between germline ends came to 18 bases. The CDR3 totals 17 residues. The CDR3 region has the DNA TGTGCCAGCTCACCAGTGGCGGGACGCGATCTGAATGAAAAACTGTTTTTT. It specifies CASSPVAGRDLNEKLFF.

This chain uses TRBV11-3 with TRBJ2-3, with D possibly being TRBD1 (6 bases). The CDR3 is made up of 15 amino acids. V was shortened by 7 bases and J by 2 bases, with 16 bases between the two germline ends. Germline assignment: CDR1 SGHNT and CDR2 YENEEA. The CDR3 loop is CASTPGQGNTDTQYF. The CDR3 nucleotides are TGTGCCAGCACCCCCGGCCAGGGGAACACAGATACGCAGTATTTT.

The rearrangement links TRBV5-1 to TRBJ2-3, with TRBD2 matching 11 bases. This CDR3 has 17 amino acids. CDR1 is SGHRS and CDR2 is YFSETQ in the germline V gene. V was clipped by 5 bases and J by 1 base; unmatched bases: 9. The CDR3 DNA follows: TGCGCCAGCAGGTGGGGTCAGACTAGCGGGGGCACAGATACGCAGTATTTT. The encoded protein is CASRWGQTSGGTDTQYF.

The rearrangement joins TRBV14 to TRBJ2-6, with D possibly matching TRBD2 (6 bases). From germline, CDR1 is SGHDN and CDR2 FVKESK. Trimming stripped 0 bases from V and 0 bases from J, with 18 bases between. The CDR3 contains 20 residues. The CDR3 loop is CASSQDASAGRFSGANVLTF. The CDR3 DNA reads TGTGCCAGCAGCCAAGATGCCTCGGCAGGGAGGTTCTCTGGGGCCAACGTCCTGACTTTC.

CDR3 sequence (DNA): TGTGCCAGCAGCTCCTTCCAGGGGGATCTGAGGGAGCAGTACTTC. It translates to CASSSFQGDLREQYF. The V and J genes are TRBV11-2 and TRBJ2-7; TRBD1 aligns across 7 bases. Germline assignment: CDR1 SGHAT and CDR2 FQNNGV. Trimming cost V 4 bases and J 7 bases; bases outside gene matches: 13. The CDR3 runs 15 residues.

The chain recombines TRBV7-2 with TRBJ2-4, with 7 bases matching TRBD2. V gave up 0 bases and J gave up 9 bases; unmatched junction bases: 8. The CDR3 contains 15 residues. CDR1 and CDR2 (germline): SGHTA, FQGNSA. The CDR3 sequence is CASSLAGGPLVIQYF. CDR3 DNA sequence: TGTGCCAGCAGCTTAGCGGGAGGGCCCCTGGTCATTCAGTACTTC.

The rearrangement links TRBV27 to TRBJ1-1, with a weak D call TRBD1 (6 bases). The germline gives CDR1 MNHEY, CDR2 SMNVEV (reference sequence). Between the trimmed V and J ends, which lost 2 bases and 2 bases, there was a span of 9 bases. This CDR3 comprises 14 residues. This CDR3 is CASSLTGANTEAFF. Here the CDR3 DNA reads TGTGCCAGCAGTTTAACGGGGGCCAACACTGAAGCTTTCTTT.